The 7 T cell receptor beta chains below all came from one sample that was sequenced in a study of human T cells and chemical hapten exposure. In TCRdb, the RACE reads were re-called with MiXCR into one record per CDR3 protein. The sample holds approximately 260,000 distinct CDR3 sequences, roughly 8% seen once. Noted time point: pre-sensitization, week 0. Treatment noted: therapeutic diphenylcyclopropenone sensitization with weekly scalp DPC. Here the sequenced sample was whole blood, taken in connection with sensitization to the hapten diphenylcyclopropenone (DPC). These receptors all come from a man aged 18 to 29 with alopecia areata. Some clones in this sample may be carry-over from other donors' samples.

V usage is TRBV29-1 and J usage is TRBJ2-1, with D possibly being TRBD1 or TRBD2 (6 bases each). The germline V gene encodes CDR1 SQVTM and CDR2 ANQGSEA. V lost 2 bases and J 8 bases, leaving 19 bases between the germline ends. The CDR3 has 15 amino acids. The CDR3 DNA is TGCAGCGTTGAATCGACAGGTCGGGGGCCGGATGAGCAGTTCTTC. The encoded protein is CSVESTGRGPDEQFF.

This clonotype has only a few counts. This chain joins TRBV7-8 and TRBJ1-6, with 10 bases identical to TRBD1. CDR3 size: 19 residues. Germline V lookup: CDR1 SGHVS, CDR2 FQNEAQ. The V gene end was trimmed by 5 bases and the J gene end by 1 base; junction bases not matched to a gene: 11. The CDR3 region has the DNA TGTGCCAGCAGCCTAAATGTGGGACAGGGGTTTTCCTATAATTCACCCCTCCACTTT. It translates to CASSLNVGQGFSYNSPLHF.

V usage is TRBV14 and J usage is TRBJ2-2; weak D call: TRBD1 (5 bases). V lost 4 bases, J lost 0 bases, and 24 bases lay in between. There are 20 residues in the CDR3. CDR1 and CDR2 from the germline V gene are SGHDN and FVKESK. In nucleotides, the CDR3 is TGTGCCAGCAGCCGATATCCTGCTATTGTCCAGGGTCCGAACACCGGGGAGCTGTTTTTT. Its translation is CASSRYPAIVQGPNTGELFF.

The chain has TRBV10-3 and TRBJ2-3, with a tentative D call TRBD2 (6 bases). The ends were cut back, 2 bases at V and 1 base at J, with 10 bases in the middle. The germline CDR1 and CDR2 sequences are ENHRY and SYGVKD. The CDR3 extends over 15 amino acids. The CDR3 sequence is CAISEKAGRTDTQYF. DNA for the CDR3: TGTGCCATCAGTGAGAAGGCGGGGCGCACAGATACGCAGTATTTT.

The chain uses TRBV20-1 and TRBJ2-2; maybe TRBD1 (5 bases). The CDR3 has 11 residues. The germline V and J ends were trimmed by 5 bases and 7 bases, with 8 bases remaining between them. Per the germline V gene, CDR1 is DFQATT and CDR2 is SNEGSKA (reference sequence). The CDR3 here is CSAYQGGELFF. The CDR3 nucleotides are TGCAGTGCTTACCAGGGCGGGGAGCTGTTTTTT.

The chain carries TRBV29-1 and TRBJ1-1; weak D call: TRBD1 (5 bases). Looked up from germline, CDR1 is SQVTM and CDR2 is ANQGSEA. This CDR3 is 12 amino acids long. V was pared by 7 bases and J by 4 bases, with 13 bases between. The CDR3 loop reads CSADRGGTEAFF. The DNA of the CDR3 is TGCAGCGCCGACCGGGGGGGCACTGAAGCTTTCTTT.

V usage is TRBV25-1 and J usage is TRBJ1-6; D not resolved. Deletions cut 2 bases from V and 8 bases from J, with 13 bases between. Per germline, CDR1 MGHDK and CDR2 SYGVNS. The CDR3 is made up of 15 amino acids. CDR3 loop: CASSEPGLRYSPLHF. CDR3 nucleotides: TGTGCCAGCAGTGAACCAGGTCTGAGGTATTCACCCCTCCACTTT. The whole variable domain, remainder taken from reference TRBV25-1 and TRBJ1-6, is EADIYQTPRYLVIGTGKKITLECSQTMGHDKMYWYQQDPGMELHLIHYSYGVNSTEKGDLSSESTVSRIRTEHFPLTLESARPSHTSQYLCASSEPGLRYSPLHFGNGTRLTVT.